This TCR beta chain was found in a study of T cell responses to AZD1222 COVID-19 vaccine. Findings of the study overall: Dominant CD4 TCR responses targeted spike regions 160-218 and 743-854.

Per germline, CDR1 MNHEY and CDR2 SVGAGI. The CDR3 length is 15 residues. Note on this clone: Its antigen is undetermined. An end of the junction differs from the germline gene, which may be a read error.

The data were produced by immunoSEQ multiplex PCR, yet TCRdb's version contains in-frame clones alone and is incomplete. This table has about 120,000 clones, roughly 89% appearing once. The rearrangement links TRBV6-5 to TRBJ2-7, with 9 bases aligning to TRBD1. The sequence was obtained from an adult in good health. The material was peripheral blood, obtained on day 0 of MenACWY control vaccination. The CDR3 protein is CASSKRDRASDEQYF. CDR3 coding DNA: TGTGCCAGCTCGAAACGGGACAGGGCCTCCGACGAGCAGTACTTC.